This record concerns one T cell receptor (beta chain) sequence. Profiling relied on immunoSEQ multiplex PCR, and the TCRdb table lists in-frame clones only, not all of them. The sample includes tens of thousands of clones, about 88% of them seen just once. CDR3 size: 14 residues. Deletions cut 8 bases from V and 1 base from J, with 12 bases between. The data belong to a study of T cell changes during pregnancy in multiple sclerosis. The receptor was isolated from a female donor with multiple sclerosis, enrolled in a pregnancy study. The rearrangement uses TRBV6-7 and TRBJ2-4, with D perhaps TRBD2 (5 bases). TRBV6-7 is known as an ORF, though its function is uncertain. The material was CD4+ T cells from peripheral blood mononuclear cells, obtained in the first trimester of pregnancy. The CDR3 DNA follows: TGTGCCAGCGAAAGGAGGCCGGCCAAAAACATTCAGTACTTC. This translates into CASERRPAKNIQYF.